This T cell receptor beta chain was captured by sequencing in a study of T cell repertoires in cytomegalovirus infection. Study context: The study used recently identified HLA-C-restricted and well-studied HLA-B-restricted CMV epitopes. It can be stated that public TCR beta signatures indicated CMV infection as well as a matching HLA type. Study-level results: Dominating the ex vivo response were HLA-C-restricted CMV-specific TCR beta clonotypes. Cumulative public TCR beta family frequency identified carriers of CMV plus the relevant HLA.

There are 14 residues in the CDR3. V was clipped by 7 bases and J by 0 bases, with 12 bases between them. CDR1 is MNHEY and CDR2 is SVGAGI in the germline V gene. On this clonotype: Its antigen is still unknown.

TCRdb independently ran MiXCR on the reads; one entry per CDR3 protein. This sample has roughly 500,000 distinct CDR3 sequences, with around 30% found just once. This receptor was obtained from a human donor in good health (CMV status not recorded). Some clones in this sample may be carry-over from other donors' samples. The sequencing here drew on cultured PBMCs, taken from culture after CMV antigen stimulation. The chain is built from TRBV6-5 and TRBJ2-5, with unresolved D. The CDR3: CASTAWADQETQYF. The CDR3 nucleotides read TGTGCCAGCACCGCCTGGGCAGACCAAGAGACCCAGTACTTC.